These 16 T cell receptor beta chains share one sample of origin, sequenced in a study of cytotoxic CD8 clonotypes in ibrutinib-treated CLL. Only in-frame clones appear in the TCRdb table, and some are missing; sequencing was by immunoSEQ multiplex PCR. The sample contains tens of thousands of clones, around 70% of which appear only once. The starting material was PBMCs, obtained after 12 months of ibrutinib treatment. The origin of the receptors is a human donor with chronic lymphocytic leukemia.

The chain joins TRBV5-1 to TRBJ2-3; 7 bases align to TRBD1. Germline trimming cut 3 bases from V and 6 bases from J; bases unmatched to any gene: 4. This CDR3 spans 13 amino acids. Germline V gene data show CDR1 as SGHRS and CDR2 as YFSETQ. CDR3: CASSSDRVDTQYF. DNA for the CDR3: TGCGCCAGCAGCTCAGACAGGGTTGATACGCAGTATTTT. The full variable domain, with the rest looked up from reference TRBV5-1 and TRBJ2-3, is KAGVTQTPRYLIKTRGQQVTLSCSPISGHRSVSWYQQTPGQGLQFLFEYFSETQRNKGNFPGRFSGRQFSNSRSEMNVSTLELGDSALYLCASSSDRVDTQYFGPGTRLTVL.

This chain's CDR3 is CASSYSNERGNYGYTF. The CDR3 coding sequence is TGTGCCAGCAGTTACTCGAACGAGAGGGGTAACTATGGCTACACCTTC. The chain has TRBV6-5 and TRBJ1-2; D might be TRBD1 (5 bases). This CDR3 has 16 amino acids. Per germline, CDR1 MNHEY and CDR2 SVGAGI. Trimming removed 0 bases at V and 1 base at J, with 12 bases between.

The J gene is TRBJ2-3, the V gene TRBV30; no clear D. Germline loops: CDR1 GTSNPN, CDR2 SVGIG (reference sequence). The CDR3 has 15 amino acids. The V end lost 0 bases, the J end lost 2 bases, and 12 bases lay between the germline ends. CDR3 in amino acids: CAWSVSFYYTDTQYF. The CDR3 coding sequence is TGTGCCTGGAGTGTCTCTTTTTACTACACAGATACGCAGTATTTT.

V usage is TRBV30 and J usage is TRBJ1-1; D is ambiguous. Germline lookup yields CDR1 GTSNPN and CDR2 SVGIG (reference sequence). Trimming removed 8 bases from V and 5 bases from J, with 15 bases in between. The CDR3 contains 12 residues. The CDR3 bases are TGTGCCACAAATAGTGGAGGAACTGAAGCTTTCTTT. Translated: CATNSGGTEAFF. Looking up the rest from reference TRBV30 and TRBJ1-1 gives the full variable domain: SQTIHQWPATLVQPVGSPLSLECTVEGTSNPNLYWYRQAAGRGLQLLFYSVGIGQISSEVPQNLSASRPQDRQFILSSKKLLLSDSGFYLCATNSGGTEAFFGQGTRLTVV.

This chain joins TRBV7-6 and TRBJ2-1; TRBD2 matches at 11 bases. The germline CDR1 and CDR2 sequences are SGHVS and FNYEAQ. This CDR3 region has 20 residues. J gave up 7 bases and V 0 bases, and 17 bases lay outside the gene matches. DNA for the CDR3: TGTGCCAGCAGCTTAGCCCATTTTGGTAGCGGGGGGGCCGTCGGTAATGAGCAGTTCTTC. This encodes CASSLAHFGSGGAVGNEQFF.

This chain links TRBV19 with TRBJ1-6; 10 bases are a match to TRBD1. Unmatched junction bases numbered 3, after V lost 10 bases and J lost 6 bases. The CDR3 is 13 residues long. Germline values: CDR1 LNHDA, CDR2 SQIVND (reference sequence). The CDR3 region is CATRDRGNSPLHF. The CDR3 nucleotides read TGTGCCACGCGGGACAGGGGTAATTCACCCCTCCACTTT. Combining the CDR3 with reference TRBV19 and TRBJ1-6 gives the whole variable domain DGGITQSPKYLFRKEGQNVTLSCEQNLNHDAMYWYRQDPGQGLRLIYYSQIVNDFQKGDIAEGYSVSREKKESFPLTVTSAQKNPTAFYLCATRDRGNSPLHFGNGTRLTVT.

V usage is TRBV11-2 and J usage is TRBJ2-1; D is perhaps TRBD1 or TRBD2 (5 bases each). Germline lookup yields CDR1 SGHAT and CDR2 FQNNGV. V was shortened by 1 base and J by 3 bases, with 10 bases between the two germline ends. There are 15 residues in the CDR3. CDR3 loop: CASSLGGVFYNEQFF. As DNA, the CDR3 is TGTGCCAGCAGCTTAGGAGGGGTTTTCTACAATGAGCAGTTCTTC.

Details on this clone: As the CDR3 is not closed by the conserved phenylalanine or tryptophan, this likely results from a read error. The limits of the CDR3 on the DNA are not certain, so only TCRdb's listed CDR3 is given. The rearrangement links TRBV12-5 to TRBJ1-3. The CDR3 has 11 amino acids, counting both end residues. CDR1 is LGHNT, CDR2 FRNRAP, per germline. The CDR3 region is CASGLRRTVSQ.

In this sample, this clone turned up a few times. The V gene is TRBV30, the J gene TRBJ1-1; no firm D call. This CDR3 contains 12 residues. Germline CDR1 GTSNPN, CDR2 SVGIG (reference sequence). V lost 2 bases to trimming and J lost 10 bases, with 14 bases between them. CDR3: CAWSNNAPGAFF. The CDR3 DNA reads as TGTGCCTGGAGTAACAATGCCCCGGGAGCTTTCTTT.

The chain couples TRBV6-1 to TRBJ1-5; D is ambiguous. Germline CDR1 MNHNS, CDR2 SASEGT. Trimming removed 9 bases at V and 0 bases at J, with 15 bases between. The CDR3 spans 15 residues. Written as DNA, the CDR3 is TGTGCCAGTGAGGCAGCCCTGTATAGCAATCAGCCCCAGCATTTT. Translating gives CASEAALYSNQPQHF.

The chain joins TRBV7-2 to TRBJ1-2; 8 positions agree with TRBD1. The CDR3 has 15 amino acids. The ends lost 2 bases at V and 7 bases at J; junction bases unmatched: 9. Germline-derived CDR1 and CDR2 are SGHTA and FQGNSA. CDR3 in amino acids: CASSLYPGGLGGYTF. CDR3 coding DNA: TGTGCCAGCAGCTTATACCCAGGGGGCTTGGGTGGCTACACCTTC.

V is TRBV10-2 and J is TRBJ2-3; 8 nucleotides agree with TRBD2. This CDR3 is built from 14 residues. Germline V lookup: CDR1 WSHSY, CDR2 SAAADI. Losses at the gene ends were 7 bases for V and 3 bases for J; bases not matched to a gene: 6. CDR3 nucleotides: TGCGCCAGCAAGGCGGGGGGTTGGACAGATACGCAGTATTTT. Translation: CASKAGGWTDTQYF.

V gene TRBV5-6 combines with J gene TRBJ1-2, with D unclear. The CDR3 length is 13 residues. Trimming removed 0 bases from V and 6 bases from J, with 9 bases in between. CDR1 SGHDT and CDR2 YYEEEE come from the germline V gene. The CDR3 here is CASSLGRPHGYTF. DNA of the CDR3: TGTGCCAGCAGCTTGGGGCGGCCTCATGGCTACACCTTC. The entire variable domain, with the rest obtained from reference TRBV5-6 and TRBJ1-2, is as follows: DAGVTQSPTHLIKTRGQQVTLRCSPKSGHDTVSWYQQALGQGPQFIFQYYEEEERQRGNFPDRFSGHQFPNYSSELNVNALLLGDSALYLCASSLGRPHGYTFGSGTRLTVV.

This clone has a single count. This chain links TRBV19 with TRBJ2-5; 10 bases fit TRBD2. V gave up 6 bases and J gave up 2 bases; unmatched junction bases: 3. CDR1 is LNHDA, CDR2 SQIVND, per germline (reference sequence). The CDR3 has 14 amino acids. The DNA for the CDR3 is TGTGCCAGTAGAACTAGCGGGATACAAGAGACCCAGTACTTC. Translating it yields CASRTSGIQETQYF.

This clone has only a few counts. The chain recombines TRBV7-2 with TRBJ1-2, with 8 bases fitting TRBD1. V lost 1 base, J lost 8 bases, and 6 bases stayed unmatched. Germline assignment: CDR1 SGHTA and CDR2 FQGNSA. The CDR3 contains 14 residues. The CDR3 loop reads CASSLDPGGKGYTF. The CDR3 DNA reads as TGTGCCAGCAGCTTAGACCCAGGGGGCAAAGGCTACACCTTC.

This clone was detected a few times. This chain links TRBV7-2 with TRBJ1-2; no clear D gene. V lost 1 base, J lost 4 bases, and 10 bases lay in between. CDR1 and CDR2 (germline): SGHTA, FQGNSA. This CDR3 has 14 amino acids. The CDR3 loop reads CASSLDGYSYGYTF. As DNA, the CDR3 is TGTGCCAGCAGCTTAGATGGGTACAGCTATGGCTACACCTTC.